What follows are 17 T cell receptor beta chains derived from one specimen sequenced in a study of regulatory T cells in long-lasting Graves disease. Building of the TCR beta libraries involved iRepertoire HTBI primers and Arm-PCR of CDR3 regions. One entry per CDR3 protein results from TCRdb running MiXCR on the multiplex PCR reads. The sample yields 300,000 to 400,000 distinct CDR3 sequences, around 16% seen once. Noted time point: newly diagnosed GD, antithyroid drugs for less than 3 months. Generation of the TCR library employed RNA extracted from PBMCs. Sample: peripheral blood mononuclear cells (PBMCs), taken at new diagnosis, from a patient treated with antithyroid drugs. Receptors were obtained from a female donor with Graves disease.

The table lists this clonotype with many counts. The V and J genes are TRBV30 and TRBJ2-7; 10 positions match TRBD2. The CDR3 contains 14 residues. The germline gives CDR1 GTSNPN, CDR2 SVGIG (reference sequence). The V segment lost 1 base and the J segment 5 bases; nucleotides outside the gene matches: 5. This CDR3 is CAWSDSGRAHEQYF. For the CDR3, the DNA is TGTGCCTGGAGTGACAGCGGGAGGGCCCACGAGCAGTACTTC.

This chain links TRBV12-3 or TRBV12-4 with TRBJ2-5, with D tentatively TRBD1 or TRBD2 (5 bases each). The V and J ends lost 6 bases and 3 bases respectively, with 17 bases between them. This CDR3 contains 15 residues. The CDR3 sequence is CASSPRGQLKETQYF. The CDR3 DNA reads as TGTGCCAGCAGCCCCCGGGGCCAACTTAAAGAGACCCAGTACTTC.

Concerning this clonotype itself: The junction and the germline gene differ at one end; a read error may be behind it. The rearrangement links TRBV3-1 to TRBJ1-4, with D uncertain. CDR1 LGHDT and CDR2 YNNKEL come from the germline V gene (reference sequence). The CDR3 is made up of 13 amino acids. CDR3 DNA: TGTGCCAGCAATTTGGGAACTACTGAAAAACTGTTTTTT. This translates into CASNLGTTEKLFF.

This clonotype was counted a few times. The chain joins TRBV12-3 or TRBV12-4 to TRBJ1-5; D is unresolved. The V and J ends lost 3 bases and 7 bases respectively, with 7 bases between them. The CDR3 covers 12 residues. CDR3 protein: CASSLIDQPQHF. For the CDR3, the DNA is TGTGCCAGCAGTTTGATAGACCAGCCCCAGCATTTT.

This chain connects TRBV5-6 to TRBJ2-1; TRBD2 aligns across 10 bases. The V and J ends lost 1 base and 7 bases, in that order; junction bases with no gene match: 8. The CDR3 has 16 amino acids. Germline lookup yields CDR1 SGHDT and CDR2 YYEEEE. The CDR3 here is CASSLLSSGSGNEQFF. CDR3 in DNA: TGTGCCAGCAGCTTGTTGTCTAGCGGGAGTGGAAATGAGCAGTTCTTC.

This clonotype was counted many times. This chain links TRBV7-2 with TRBJ2-2; tentatively, D is TRBD2 (5 bases). The CDR3 loop spans 16 amino acids. CDR1 SGHTA and CDR2 FQGNSA come from the germline V gene. With 5 bases removed from V and 3 bases from J, the gap between germline ends came to 16 bases. CDR3 nucleotides: TGTGCCAGCAGCCCCCGAGGAGGCGCGGACACCGGGGAGCTGTTTTTT. As protein: CASSPRGGADTGELFF.

This clonotype came up many times. The CDR3 region has the DNA TGTGCCAGCAGTAACGGACTAGGGGGGGACTCGTACAATGAGCAGTTCTTC. Encoded protein: CASSNGLGGDSYNEQFF. V is TRBV6-2 or TRBV6-3 and J is TRBJ2-1, with D possibly being TRBD2 (7 bases). V was cut by 5 bases and J by 4 bases, with 21 bases left in between. The CDR3 runs to 17 residues. Germline V CDR1 and CDR2: MNHEY, SVGEGT.

This clonotype was counted at least ten times. This chain joins TRBV5-1 and TRBJ1-1, with D uncertain. V lost 0 bases and J 1 base, leaving 10 bases between the germline ends. CDR1 is SGHRS and CDR2 is YFSETQ in the germline V gene. The CDR3 has 15 residues. The CDR3 reads CASSLEGGWNTEAFF. The CDR3 DNA reads TGCGCCAGCAGCTTGGAGGGAGGCTGGAACACTGAAGCTTTCTTT. The whole variable domain, filled in from reference TRBV5-1 and TRBJ1-1, reads KAGVTQTPRYLIKTRGQQVTLSCSPISGHRSVSWYQQTPGQGLQFLFEYFSETQRNKGNFPGRFSGRQFSNSRSEMNVSTLELGDSALYLCASSLEGGWNTEAFFGQGTRLTVV.

Ten or more counts support this clonotype. This sequence joins TRBV5-4 and TRBJ2-1, with TRBD2 identical over 13 bases. Germline trimming cut 1 base from V and 0 bases from J; bases unmatched to any gene: 4. The CDR3 loop spans 18 amino acids. Germline V gene lookup returns CDR1 SGHNT and CDR2 YYREEE (reference sequence). CDR3 residues: CASSLTSGGAGSYNEQFF. The CDR3 bases are TGTGCCAGCAGCTTGACTAGCGGGGGGGCCGGCTCCTACAATGAGCAGTTCTTC. Using reference TRBV5-4 and TRBJ2-1 for the parts outside the CDR3, the full variable domain is ETGVTQSPTHLIKTRGQQVTLRCSSQSGHNTVSWYQQALGQGPQFIFQYYREEENGRGNFPPRFSGLQFPNYSSELNVNALELDDSALYLCASSLTSGGAGSYNEQFFGPGTRLTVL.

This clonotype was seen a few times. The chain is built from TRBV28 and TRBJ1-2, with D possibly being TRBD1 (5 bases). This CDR3 has 15 residues. V was cut by 7 bases and J by 3 bases, with 18 bases left in between. The germline CDR1 and CDR2 sequences are MDHEN and SYDVKM. The CDR3 DNA reads as TGTGCCAGCAATTCAGGGAGAGAAGCTTACTATGGCTACACCTTC. Translated: CASNSGREAYYGYTF.

This clonotype was detected ten times or more. The chain has TRBV30 and TRBJ1-4, with D possibly matching TRBD1 (5 bases). The CDR3 extends over 14 amino acids. The germline V gene encodes CDR1 GTSNPN and CDR2 SVGIG (reference sequence). The ends were cut back, 1 base at V and 7 bases at J, with 13 bases in the middle. CDR3 region: CAWSEGVVGEKLFF. Here the CDR3 DNA reads TGTGCCTGGAGTGAAGGGGTCGTTGGTGAAAAACTGTTTTTT.

The table lists this clonotype with a few counts. This may be a read error, as it is one base from a much larger clone. The V and J genes are TRBV3-1 and TRBJ1-1; a weak D match, TRBD1 (5 bases). Germline-derived CDR1 and CDR2 are LGHDT and YNNKEL (reference sequence). The CDR3 covers 14 residues. The CDR3 coding sequence is TGTGCCAGCAGCCAAGTGAGACAGAACACTGAAGCTCTCTTT. Translating gives CASSQVRQNTEALF.

The chain has TRBV7-9 and TRBJ1-2; 7 bases are a match to TRBD1. From germline, CDR1 is SEHNR and CDR2 FQNEAQ (reference sequence). The CDR3 extends over 16 amino acids. J lost 3 bases, V lost 2 bases, and 9 bases had no gene match. The DNA of the CDR3 is TGTGCCAGCAGCTTAATACAGGGGTCCGGAGACTATGGCTACACCTTC. Its protein product is CASSLIQGSGDYGYTF. Using reference TRBV7-9 and TRBJ1-2 for the parts outside the CDR3, the full variable domain is DTGVSQNPRHKITKRGQNVTFRCDPISEHNRLYWYRQTLGQGPEFLTYFQNEAQLEKSRLLSDRFSAERPKGSFSTLEIQRTEQGDSAMYLCASSLIQGSGDYGYTFGSGTRLTVV.

This clonotype was detected ten times or more. The chain has TRBV6-6 and TRBJ1-1, with 9 bases identical to TRBD1. Germline V gives CDR1 MNHNY, CDR2 SVGAGI (reference sequence). This CDR3 region has 14 residues. The trim removed 0 bases at V and 4 bases at J, leaving 0 bases unmatched. CDR3 nucleotide sequence: TGTGCCAGCAGTTACTCGGGACAGGGCACTGAAGCTTTCTTT. Protein sequence: CASSYSGQGTEAFF.

J is TRBJ2-3 and V is TRBV5-6; a weak D match, TRBD2 (6 bases). Germline V lookup: CDR1 SGHDT, CDR2 YYEEEE. The V end was cut by 4 bases, the J end by 6 bases, with 18 bases between. The CDR3 has 15 residues. The CDR3 region is CASSLKGGLGDTQYF. The CDR3 DNA reads TGTGCCAGCAGCCTTAAGGGAGGTTTAGGTGATACGCAGTATTTT.

The V call is TRBV2, the J call TRBJ1-2; TRBD1 matches 7 bases. Per the germline V gene, CDR1 is SNHLY and CDR2 is FYNNEI. The CDR3 is 13 amino acids. V was pared by 7 bases and J by 4 bases, with 6 bases of the junction left unmatched. The CDR3 loop reads CASIDRVSYGYTF. The DNA of the CDR3 is TGTGCCAGCATAGACAGGGTATCCTATGGCTACACCTTC.

The chain joins TRBV7-3 to TRBJ1-2; D gene unclear. From germline, CDR1 is SGHTA and CDR2 FQGTGA. V lost 3 bases and J lost 6, with 11 bases in between. The CDR3 has 13 amino acids. CDR3 nucleotides: TGTGCCAGCAGCTTGCCTACAGAGAATGGCTACACCTTC. The encoded protein is CASSLPTENGYTF.